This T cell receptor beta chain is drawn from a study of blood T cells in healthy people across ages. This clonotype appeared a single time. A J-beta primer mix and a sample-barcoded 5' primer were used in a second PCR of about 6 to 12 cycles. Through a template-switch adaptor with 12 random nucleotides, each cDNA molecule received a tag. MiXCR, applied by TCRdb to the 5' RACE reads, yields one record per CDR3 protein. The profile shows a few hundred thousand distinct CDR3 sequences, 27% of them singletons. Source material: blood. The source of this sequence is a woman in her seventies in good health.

The CDR3 DNA is TGTGCCAGCAGCAAACTAGCGGCAGCTTACAATGAGCAGTTCTTC. Translated, it gives CASSKLAAAYNEQFF. The chain combines TRBV3-1 with TRBJ2-1, with TRBD2 matching 8 bases. V dropped 5 bases and J dropped 4; count of bases not matched to a gene: 7. The V gene's germline CDR1 is LGHDT and CDR2 YNNKEL (reference sequence). CDR3 length: 15 amino acids.